Detailed here is one T cell receptor (beta chain). It lacks a known antigen. The sample holds no much larger clone one base away, and base qualities are not on file. The data were obtained in a study of blood T cell repertoires in COVID-19 (dated by TCRdb to about 2020). Broadly, across the study: Samples covering the acute and convalescent phases of COVID-19 were provided by collaborators in the United States, Italy and Spain. The material from the prospective study consisted of cDNA or gDNA derived from T cells, B-cell-depleted T cells, or PBMCs. Samples were obtained from the ongoing ImmuneRACE study (first 160 participants) and from over 1,000 subjects provided by 6 global collaborators. Subjects who had been exposed to COVID-19, were actively infected with it, or had recovered from it provided the deeply sampled blood TCRbeta repertoires that made up the dataset. The repertoires were released in a freely available public database intended as a resource for research on the immune response to SARS-CoV-2. Nearly every sample came with metadata listing a de-identified subject ID, COVID-19 status, age in years and sex. Where available, HLA class I and class II types were taken from metadata supplied by the sample provider and were not determined by assay-based typing. What the study reported, not specific to this receptor: The quantity of clinical and demographic metadata differed by source and by participant and was supplied without curation.

TCRbeta CDR3 regions were amplified from genomic DNA using the immunoSEQ Assay, a bias-controlled multiplex PCR. Turning to the authors' computational methods: The number of nucleated cells in each sample was estimated from the amplification of reference gene primers within the assay. Sequence reads were collapsed and filtered to measure the absolute abundance of every unique TCRbeta CDR3 rearrangement. For each sample, productive Simpson clonality was calculated as the square root of Simpson's diversity index across productive rearrangements. Imported from immuneACCESS, the table was reduced by TCRdb to in-frame sequences with V and J called. These copies leave out some clones; in studies compared against another copy, an unresolved V gene accounts for under half, and the cause of the remainder is not known. V and J calls and clone size come straight from that table; D and trimming were deduced from the DNA. The table for this sample lists fewer than 500,000 clones; 80% to 90% of them were counted only once. The ten largest clones represent less than 0.95% of the sample.

Including the terminal cysteine and phenylalanine, the CDR3 comprises 15 residues. The only DNA kept is the CDR3, 45 bases in frame from the first base. V lost 5 bases and J lost 12 bases, and the count of bases not matched to a germline gene is 16. From a lookup of the germline V gene (reference sequence), CDR1 and CDR2 are SEHNR and FQNEAQ. One collaborating source in Seattle enrolled patients while the patients were actively infected and followed the patients over time throughout the course of disease. Each collaborating institution followed its own protocols to collect whole blood in K2EDTA tubes. For TCRbeta analysis, collaborators shipped samples in one of three forms: frozen whole blood, isolated PBMCs, or DNA extracted from either of those sample types.

Sequencing was done on a sample of peripheral blood. The V and J genes are TRBV7-9 and TRBJ2-1; TRBD2 agrees with 7 junctional bases. This TCR came from a man aged 18 to 30 with COVID-19, enrolled during active disease. The nucleotide sequence is given as TGTGCCAGCAGCGGCGGGGGTAACCCCCCAAAAGGGCAGTTCTTC. This gives the protein CASSGGGNPPKGQFF.